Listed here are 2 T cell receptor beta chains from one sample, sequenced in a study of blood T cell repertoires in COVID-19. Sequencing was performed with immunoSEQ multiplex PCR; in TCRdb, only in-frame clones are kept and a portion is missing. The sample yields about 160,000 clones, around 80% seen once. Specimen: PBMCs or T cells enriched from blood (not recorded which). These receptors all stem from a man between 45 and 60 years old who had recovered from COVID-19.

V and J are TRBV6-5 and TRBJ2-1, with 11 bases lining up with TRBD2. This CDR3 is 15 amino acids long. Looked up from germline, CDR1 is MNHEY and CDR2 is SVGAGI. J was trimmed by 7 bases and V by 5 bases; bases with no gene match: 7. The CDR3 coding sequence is TGTGCCAGCAGTCTTAGCGGGGGGGCTAGGAATGAGCAGTTCTTC. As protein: CASSLSGGARNEQFF.

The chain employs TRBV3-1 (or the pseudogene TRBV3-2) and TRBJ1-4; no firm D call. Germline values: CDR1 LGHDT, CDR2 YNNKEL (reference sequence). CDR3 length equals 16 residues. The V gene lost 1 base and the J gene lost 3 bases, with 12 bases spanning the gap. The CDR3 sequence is CASSQVWQVANEKLFF. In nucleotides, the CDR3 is TGTGCCAGCAGCCAAGTGTGGCAGGTAGCTAATGAAAAACTGTTTTTT.